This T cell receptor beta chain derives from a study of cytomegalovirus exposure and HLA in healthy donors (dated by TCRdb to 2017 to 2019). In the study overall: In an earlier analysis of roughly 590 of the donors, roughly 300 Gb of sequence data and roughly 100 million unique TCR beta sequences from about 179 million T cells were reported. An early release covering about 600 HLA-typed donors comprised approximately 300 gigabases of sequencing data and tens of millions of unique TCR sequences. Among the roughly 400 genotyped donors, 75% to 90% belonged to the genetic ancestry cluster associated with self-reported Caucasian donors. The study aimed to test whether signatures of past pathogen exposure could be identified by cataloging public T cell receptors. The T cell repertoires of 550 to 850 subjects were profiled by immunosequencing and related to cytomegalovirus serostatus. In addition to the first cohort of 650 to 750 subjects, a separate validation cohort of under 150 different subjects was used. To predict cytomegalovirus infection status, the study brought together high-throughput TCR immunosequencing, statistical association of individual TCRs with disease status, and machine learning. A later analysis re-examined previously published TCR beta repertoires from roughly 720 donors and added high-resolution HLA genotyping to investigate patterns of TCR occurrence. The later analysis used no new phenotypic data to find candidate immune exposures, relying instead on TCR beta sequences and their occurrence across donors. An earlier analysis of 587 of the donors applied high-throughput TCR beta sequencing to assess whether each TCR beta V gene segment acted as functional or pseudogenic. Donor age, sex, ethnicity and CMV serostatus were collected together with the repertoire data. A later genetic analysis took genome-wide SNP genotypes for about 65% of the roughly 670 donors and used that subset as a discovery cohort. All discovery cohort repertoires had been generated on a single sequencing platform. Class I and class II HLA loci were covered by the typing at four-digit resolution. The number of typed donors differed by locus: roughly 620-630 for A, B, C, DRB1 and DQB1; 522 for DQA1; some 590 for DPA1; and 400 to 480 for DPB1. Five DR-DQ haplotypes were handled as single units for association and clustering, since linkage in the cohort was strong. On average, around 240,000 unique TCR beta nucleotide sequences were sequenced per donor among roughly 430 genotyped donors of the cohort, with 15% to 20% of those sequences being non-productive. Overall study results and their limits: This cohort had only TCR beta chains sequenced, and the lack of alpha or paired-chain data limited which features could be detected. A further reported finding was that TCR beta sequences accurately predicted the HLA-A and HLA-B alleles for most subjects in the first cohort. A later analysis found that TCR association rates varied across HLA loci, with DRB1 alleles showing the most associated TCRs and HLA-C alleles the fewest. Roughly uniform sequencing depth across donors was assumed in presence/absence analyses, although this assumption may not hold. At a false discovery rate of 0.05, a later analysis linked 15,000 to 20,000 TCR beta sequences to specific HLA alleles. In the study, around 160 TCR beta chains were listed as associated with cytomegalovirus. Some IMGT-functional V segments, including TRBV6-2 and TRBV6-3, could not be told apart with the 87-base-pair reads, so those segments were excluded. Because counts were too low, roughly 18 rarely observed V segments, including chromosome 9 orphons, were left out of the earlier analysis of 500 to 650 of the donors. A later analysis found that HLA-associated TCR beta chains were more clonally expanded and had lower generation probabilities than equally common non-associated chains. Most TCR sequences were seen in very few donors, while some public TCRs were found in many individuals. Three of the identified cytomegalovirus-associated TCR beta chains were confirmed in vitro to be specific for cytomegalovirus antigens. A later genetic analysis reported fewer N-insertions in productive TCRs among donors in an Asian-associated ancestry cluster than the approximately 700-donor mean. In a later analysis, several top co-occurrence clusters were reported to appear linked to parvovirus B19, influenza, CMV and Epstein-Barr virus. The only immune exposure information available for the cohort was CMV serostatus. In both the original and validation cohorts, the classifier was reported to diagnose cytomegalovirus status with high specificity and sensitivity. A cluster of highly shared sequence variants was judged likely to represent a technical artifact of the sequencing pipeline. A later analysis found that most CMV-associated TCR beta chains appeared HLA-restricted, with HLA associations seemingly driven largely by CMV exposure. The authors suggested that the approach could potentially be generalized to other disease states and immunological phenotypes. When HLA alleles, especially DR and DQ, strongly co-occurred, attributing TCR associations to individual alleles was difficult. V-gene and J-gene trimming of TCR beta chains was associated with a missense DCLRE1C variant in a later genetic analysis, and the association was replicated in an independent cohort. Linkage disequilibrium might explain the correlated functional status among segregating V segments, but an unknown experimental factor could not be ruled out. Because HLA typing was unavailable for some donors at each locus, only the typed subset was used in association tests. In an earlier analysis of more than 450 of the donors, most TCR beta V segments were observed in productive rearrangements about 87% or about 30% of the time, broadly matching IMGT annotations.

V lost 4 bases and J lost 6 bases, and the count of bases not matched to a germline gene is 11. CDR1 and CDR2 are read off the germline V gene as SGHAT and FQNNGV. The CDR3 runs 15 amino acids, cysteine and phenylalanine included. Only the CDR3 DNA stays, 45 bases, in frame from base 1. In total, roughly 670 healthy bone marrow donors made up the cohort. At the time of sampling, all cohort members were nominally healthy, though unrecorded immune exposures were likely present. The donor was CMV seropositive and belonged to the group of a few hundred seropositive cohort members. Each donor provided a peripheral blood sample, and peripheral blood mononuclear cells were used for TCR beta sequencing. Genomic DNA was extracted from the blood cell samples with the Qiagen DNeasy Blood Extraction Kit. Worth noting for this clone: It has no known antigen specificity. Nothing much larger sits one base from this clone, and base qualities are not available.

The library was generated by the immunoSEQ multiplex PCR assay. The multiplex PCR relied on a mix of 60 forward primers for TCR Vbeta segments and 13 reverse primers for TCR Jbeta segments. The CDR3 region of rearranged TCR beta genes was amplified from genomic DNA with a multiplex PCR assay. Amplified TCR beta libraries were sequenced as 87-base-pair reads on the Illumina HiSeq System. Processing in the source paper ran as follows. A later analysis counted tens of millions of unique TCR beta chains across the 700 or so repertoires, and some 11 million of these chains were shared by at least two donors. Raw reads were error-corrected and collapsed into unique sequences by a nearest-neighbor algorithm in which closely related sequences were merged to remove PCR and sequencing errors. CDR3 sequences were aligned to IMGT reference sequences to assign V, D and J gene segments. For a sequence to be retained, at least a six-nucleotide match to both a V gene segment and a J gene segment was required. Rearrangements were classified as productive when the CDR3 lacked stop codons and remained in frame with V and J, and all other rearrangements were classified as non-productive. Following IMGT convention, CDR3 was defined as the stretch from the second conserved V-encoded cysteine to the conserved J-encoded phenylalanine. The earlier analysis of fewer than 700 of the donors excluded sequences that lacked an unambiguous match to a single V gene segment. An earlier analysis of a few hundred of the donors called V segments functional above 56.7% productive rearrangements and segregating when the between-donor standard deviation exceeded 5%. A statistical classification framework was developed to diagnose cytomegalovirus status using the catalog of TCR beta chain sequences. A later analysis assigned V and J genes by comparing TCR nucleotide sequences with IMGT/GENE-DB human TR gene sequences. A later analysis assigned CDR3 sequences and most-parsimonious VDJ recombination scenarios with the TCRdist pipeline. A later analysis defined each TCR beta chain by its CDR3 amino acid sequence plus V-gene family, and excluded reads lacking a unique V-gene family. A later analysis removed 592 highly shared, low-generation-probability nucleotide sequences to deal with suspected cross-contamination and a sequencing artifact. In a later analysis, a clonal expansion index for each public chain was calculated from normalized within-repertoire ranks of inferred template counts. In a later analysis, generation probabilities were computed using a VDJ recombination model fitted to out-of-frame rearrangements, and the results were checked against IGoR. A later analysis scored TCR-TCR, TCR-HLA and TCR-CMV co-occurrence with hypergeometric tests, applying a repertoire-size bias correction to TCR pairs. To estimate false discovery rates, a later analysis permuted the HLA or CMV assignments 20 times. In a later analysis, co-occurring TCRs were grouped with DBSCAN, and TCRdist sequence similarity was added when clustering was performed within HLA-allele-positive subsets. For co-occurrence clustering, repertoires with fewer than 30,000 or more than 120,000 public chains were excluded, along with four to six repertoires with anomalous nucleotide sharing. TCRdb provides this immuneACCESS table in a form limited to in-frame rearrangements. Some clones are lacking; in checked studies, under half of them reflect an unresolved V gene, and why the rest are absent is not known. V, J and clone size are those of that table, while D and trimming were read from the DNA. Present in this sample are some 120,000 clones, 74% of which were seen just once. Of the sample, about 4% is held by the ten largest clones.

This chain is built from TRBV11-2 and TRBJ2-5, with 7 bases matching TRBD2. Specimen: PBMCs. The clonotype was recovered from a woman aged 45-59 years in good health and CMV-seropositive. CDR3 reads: CASSSLRAGPKTQYF. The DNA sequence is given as TGTGCCAGCAGCTCACTCAGAGCGGGGCCGAAGACCCAGTACTTC.